The rows below give T cell receptor beta chains drawn from one sample of a study of blood T cell repertoires in COVID-19. Sequencing was performed with immunoSEQ multiplex PCR; in TCRdb, only in-frame clones are kept and a portion is missing. The sample records about 300,000 clones, about 89% being singletons. Input material: PBMCs or T cells enriched from blood (not recorded which). The origin of the receptors is a woman in her late teens or twenties who had recovered from COVID-19. The CDR3 runs from the conserved cysteine through the conserved F or W. A D gene is named only where the DNA matches it firmly. The size entry is marked missing in some rows and otherwise reads once, few, many or a size class.

v_gene	d_gene	j_gene	abundance	len	CDR3aa	CDR3nt
TRBV11-2	-	TRBJ1-1	-	13	CASSPGELNRGFF	TGTGCCAGCAGCCCCGGTGAGCTCAATCGTGGTTTCTTT
TRBV6-2/TRBV6-3	-	TRBJ2-7	-	12	CASSYSGVEQYF	TGTGCCAGCAGTTACTCGGGCGTCGAGCAGTACTTC
TRBV7-9	-	TRBJ2-1	-	17	CASSSTFTGESYNEQFF	TGTGCCAGCAGCTCCACTTTTACAGGAGAATCCTACAATGAGCAGTTCTTC
TRBV29-1	TRBD2	TRBJ2-5	-	16	CSVSRGLAGFQETQYF	TGCAGCGTCTCGAGGGGCCTAGCGGGGTTCCAAGAGACCCAGTACTTC
TRBV6-5	TRBD1	TRBJ2-3	-	14	CASGERTGSDTQYF	TGTGCCAGCGGGGAAAGGACAGGGTCAGATACGCAGTATTTT
TRBV7-9	-	TRBJ2-2	once	15	CASSSTVRNTGELFF	TGTGCCAGCAGCTCCACGGTTCGGAACACCGGGGAGCTGTTTTTT
TRBV12-3/TRBV12-4	TRBD1	TRBJ2-5	-	13	CASRNEGAGTQYF	TGTGCCAGCAGAAATGAGGGGGCTGGGACCCAGTACTTC
TRBV2	TRBD1	TRBJ1-2	-	14	CASIPGQGIQGYTF	TGTGCCAGCATTCCGGGACAGGGGATACAGGGCTACACCTTC
TRBV30	TRBD1	TRBJ1-1	-	14	CAWSQGQAGTEAFF	TGTGCCTGGAGCCAAGGACAGGCTGGCACTGAAGCTTTCTTT
TRBV3-1/TRBV3-2	TRBD1	TRBJ2-7	once	15	CASSHGPSGGYEQYF	TGTGCCAGCAGCCATGGGCCGTCAGGGGGTTACGAGCAGTACTTC
TRBV10-1	-	TRBJ2-1	medium-sized	14	CASSDEGPYNEQFF	TGCGCCAGCAGTGATGAGGGTCCCTACAATGAGCAGTTCTTC
TRBV19	TRBD2	TRBJ2-5	-	16	CASNPGSGRYQETQYF	TGTGCCAGTAATCCCGGAAGCGGGAGATATCAAGAGACCCAGTACTTC
TRBV27	-	TRBJ2-1	-	15	CASSDILVSYNEQFF	TGTGCCAGCAGTGATATACTAGTCTCCTACAATGAGCAGTTCTTC
TRBV14	TRBD1	TRBJ1-1	-	14	CASSQGTGEREAFF	TGTGCCAGCAGCCAAGGGACAGGAGAACGTGAAGCTTTCTTT
TRBV5-1	-	TRBJ2-1	-	15	CASSSVTSRYNEQFF	TGCGCCAGCAGCTCGGTTACGAGCCGCTACAATGAGCAGTTCTTC
TRBV27	TRBD2	TRBJ2-1	-	15	CASSLSGIVYNEQFF	TGTGCCAGCAGTTTAAGCGGGATTGTCTACAATGAGCAGTTCTTC
TRBV7-6	-	TRBJ1-2	-	15	CASSLAGAGFYGYTF	TGTGCCAGCAGCTTAGCAGGGGCGGGGTTCTATGGCTACACCTTC
TRBV10-2	-	TRBJ1-1	-	14	CASRRDILNTEAFF	TGCGCCAGCAGAAGAGACATATTGAACACTGAAGCTTTCTTT
TRBV11-2	-	TRBJ1-3	few	14	CASSRERSGNTIYF	TGTGCCAGCAGCAGGGAGCGCTCTGGAAACACCATATATTTT
TRBV11-2	-	TRBJ1-2	-	16	CASSLDIGQGIYGYTF	TGTGCCAGCAGCTTAGATATAGGGCAGGGTATCTATGGCTACACCTTC
TRBV7-6	-	TRBJ2-3	-	15	CASSLVGGSTDTQYF	TGTGCCAGCAGCTTAGTGGGAGGTAGCACAGATACGCAGTATTTT
TRBV11-3	-	TRBJ2-7	-	14	CASSLLGVSYEQYF	TGTGCCAGCAGCTTATTAGGGGTCTCCTACGAGCAGTACTTC
TRBV10-1	-	TRBJ2-7	-	15	CASSETGIRTYEQYF	TGCGCCAGCAGTGAGACGGGGATCCGTACCTACGAGCAGTACTTC
TRBV5-4	-	TRBJ2-5	once	11	CASSTRETQYF	TGTGCCAGCAGCACCCGGGAGACCCAGTACTTC
TRBV12-3/TRBV12-4	-	TRBJ2-7	-	11	CASSFREEQYF	TGTGCCAGCAGTTTCCGGGAAGAGCAGTACTTC
TRBV28	TRBD2	TRBJ2-3	-	17	CASSLAGGFPSTDTQYF	TGTGCCAGCAGTTTAGCGGGAGGGTTCCCTAGCACAGATACGCAGTATTTT
TRBV27	-	TRBJ1-6	few	17	CASSQGVGTSLNSPLHF	TGTGCCAGCAGCCAAGGGGTGGGGACATCTCTTAATTCACCCCTCCACTTT
TRBV11-2	TRBD1	TRBJ1-2	-	18	CASSFPGQGVVANYGYTF	TGTGCCAGCAGTTTCCCGGGACAGGGCGTCGTAGCTAACTATGGCTACACCTTC
TRBV10-1	TRBD2	TRBJ2-5	-	14	CASRRLAGEETQYF	TGCGCCAGCCGAAGACTAGCGGGGGAAGAGACCCAGTACTTC
TRBV5-1	TRBD2	TRBJ2-2	-	16	CASSLRPGGPPGELFF	TGCGCCAGCAGCTTGCGACCGGGGGGGCCTCCCGGGGAGCTGTTTTTT
TRBV4-1	TRBD2	TRBJ2-1	-	19	CASSQDRLAGGLVYNEQFF	TGCGCCAGCAGCCAAGATCGTCTAGCGGGGGGGCTGGTTTACAATGAGCAGTTCTTC
TRBV13	-	TRBJ1-2	-	12	CASSLGNRGYTF	TGTGCCAGCAGCTTAGGTAACCGGGGCTACACCTTC
TRBV28	TRBD1	TRBJ1-1	-	13	CASSLFGTGEAFF	TGTGCCAGCAGTTTATTCGGGACAGGGGAAGCTTTCTTT
TRBV9	TRBD2	TRBJ2-3	-	15	CASSSWRGSTDTQYF	TGTGCCAGCAGCTCATGGCGGGGGAGCACAGATACGCAGTATTTT
TRBV28	-	TRBJ2-2	few	12	CASWGDTGELFF	TGTGCCAGCTGGGGAGACACCGGGGAGCTGTTTTTT
TRBV5-4	-	TRBJ1-4	once	14	CASSFGSGFEKLFF	TGTGCCAGCAGCTTTGGTTCAGGCTTTGAAAAACTGTTTTTT
TRBV2	TRBD2	TRBJ2-1	-	14	CASNSGLAVGEQFF	TGTGCCAGCAACTCTGGACTAGCCGTGGGAGAGCAGTTCTTC
TRBV11-2	TRBD1	TRBJ1-1	-	15	CASSRGQTVNTEAFF	TGTGCCAGCAGCAGGGGACAGACCGTGAACACTGAAGCTTTCTTT
TRBV5-1	-	TRBJ2-2	-	16	CASRSGLEINTGELFF	TGCGCCAGCAGGAGTGGACTCGAAATAAACACCGGGGAGCTGTTTTTT
TRBV7-9	-	TRBJ1-1	-	15	CASSGRQGGDTEAFF	TGTGCCAGCAGCGGAAGGCAGGGAGGGGACACTGAAGCTTTCTTT
TRBV28	TRBD1	TRBJ1-6	-	16	CASSSLRTGIRSPLHF	TGTGCCAGCAGTTCTCTCCGGACAGGGATAAGATCACCCCTCCACTTT
TRBV19	TRBD2	TRBJ2-7	-	15	CASGSSSGSIYEQYF	TGTGCCAGTGGCTCCTCTAGCGGGAGTATCTACGAGCAGTACTTC
TRBV24-1	-	TRBJ2-3	-	16	CATSDRRSASTDTQYF	TGTGCCACCAGTGATCGACGGAGCGCTAGCACAGATACGCAGTATTTT
TRBV28	TRBD2	TRBJ2-3	-	17	CASISSGSYRGTDTQYF	TGTGCCAGCATATCTAGCGGGAGTTACCGCGGCACAGATACGCAGTATTTT
TRBV19	-	TRBJ1-5	-	13	CASSTPDIVARHF	TGTGCCAGTAGCACCCCCGACATTGTGGCCCGGCATTTT
TRBV5-1	TRBD1	TRBJ2-7	-	14	CASSLGRGLDEQYF	TGCGCCAGCAGCTTGGGCAGGGGGCTGGACGAGCAGTACTTC
TRBV24-1	-	TRBJ2-1	once	15	CATSDLPDQNNEQFF	TGTGCCACCAGTGATTTGCCAGATCAAAACAATGAGCAGTTCTTC
TRBV5-4	TRBD1	TRBJ2-7	few	14	CASSYTGGWDEQYF	TGTGCCAGCAGCTACACAGGGGGCTGGGACGAGCAGTACTTC
TRBV10-3	TRBD1	TRBJ1-2	-	13	CAITRDRGEGYTF	TGTGCCATCACCCGGGACAGGGGGGAAGGCTACACCTTC
TRBV27	TRBD1	TRBJ1-6	-	17	CASSSVLGTGDNSPLHF	TGTGCCAGCAGTTCGGTTCTCGGGACAGGAGATAATTCACCCCTCCACTTT